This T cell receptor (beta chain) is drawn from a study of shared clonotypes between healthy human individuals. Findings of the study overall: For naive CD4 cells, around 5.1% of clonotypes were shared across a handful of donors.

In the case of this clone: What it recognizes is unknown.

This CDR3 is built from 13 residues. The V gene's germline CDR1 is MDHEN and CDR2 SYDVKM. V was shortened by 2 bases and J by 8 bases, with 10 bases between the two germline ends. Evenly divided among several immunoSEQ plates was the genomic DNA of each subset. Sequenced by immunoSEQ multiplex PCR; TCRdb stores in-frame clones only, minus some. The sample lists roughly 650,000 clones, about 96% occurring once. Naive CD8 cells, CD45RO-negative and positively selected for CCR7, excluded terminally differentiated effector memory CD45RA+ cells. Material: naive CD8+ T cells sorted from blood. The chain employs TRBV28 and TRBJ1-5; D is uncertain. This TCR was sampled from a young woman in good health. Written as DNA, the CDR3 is TGTGCCAGCAGTTTACTTTCCGGGGAGCCCCAGCATTTT. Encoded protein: CASSLLSGEPQHF.